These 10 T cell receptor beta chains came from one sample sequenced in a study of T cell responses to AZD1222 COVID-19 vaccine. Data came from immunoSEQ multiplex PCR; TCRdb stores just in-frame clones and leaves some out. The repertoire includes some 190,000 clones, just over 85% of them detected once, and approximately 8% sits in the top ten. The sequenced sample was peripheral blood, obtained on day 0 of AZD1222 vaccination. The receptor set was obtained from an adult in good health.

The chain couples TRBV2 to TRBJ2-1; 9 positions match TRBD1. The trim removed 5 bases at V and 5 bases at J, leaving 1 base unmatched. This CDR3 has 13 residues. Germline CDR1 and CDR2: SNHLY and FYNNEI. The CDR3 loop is CASSRTGDNEQFF. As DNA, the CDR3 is TGTGCCAGCAGTAGGACAGGGGACAATGAGCAGTTCTTC.

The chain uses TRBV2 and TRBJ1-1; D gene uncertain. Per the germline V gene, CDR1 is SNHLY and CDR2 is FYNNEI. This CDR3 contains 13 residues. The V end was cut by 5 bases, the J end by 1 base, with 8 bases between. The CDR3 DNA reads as TGTGCCAGCAGTCCCGAGACGAACACTGAAGCTTTCTTT. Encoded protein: CASSPETNTEAFF.

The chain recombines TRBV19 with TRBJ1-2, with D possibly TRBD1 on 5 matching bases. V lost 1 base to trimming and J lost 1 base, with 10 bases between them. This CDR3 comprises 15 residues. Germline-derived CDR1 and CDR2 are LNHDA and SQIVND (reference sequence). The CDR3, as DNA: TGTGCCAGTAGTATAGTTGGGGCTTTTAACTATGGCTACACCTTC. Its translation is CASSIVGAFNYGYTF.

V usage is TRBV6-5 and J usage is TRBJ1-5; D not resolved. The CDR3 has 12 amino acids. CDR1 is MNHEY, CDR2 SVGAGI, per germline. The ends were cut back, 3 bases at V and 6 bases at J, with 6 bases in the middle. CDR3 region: CASSYAGQPQHF. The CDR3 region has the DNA TGTGCCAGCAGTTATGCCGGTCAGCCCCAGCATTTT.

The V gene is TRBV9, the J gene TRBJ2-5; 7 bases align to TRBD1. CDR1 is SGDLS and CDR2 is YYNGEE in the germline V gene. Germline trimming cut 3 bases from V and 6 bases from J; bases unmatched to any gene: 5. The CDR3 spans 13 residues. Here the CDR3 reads CASSAQGIQTQYF. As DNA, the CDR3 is TGTGCCAGCAGCGCACAGGGGATTCAGACCCAGTACTTC. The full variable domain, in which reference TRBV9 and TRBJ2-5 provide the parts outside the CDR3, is DSGVTQTPKHLITATGQRVTLRCSPRSGDLSVYWYQQSLDQGLQFLIQYYNGEERAKGNILERFSAQQFPDLHSELNLSSLELGDSALYFCASSAQGIQTQYFGPGTRLLVL.

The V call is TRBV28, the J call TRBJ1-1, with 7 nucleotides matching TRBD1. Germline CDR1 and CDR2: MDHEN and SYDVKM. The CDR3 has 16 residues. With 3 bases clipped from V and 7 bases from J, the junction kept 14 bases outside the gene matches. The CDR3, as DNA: TGTGCCAGCAGTTTCCTATACGGACAGGCCGAGGATGAAGCTTTCTTT. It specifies CASSFLYGQAEDEAFF.

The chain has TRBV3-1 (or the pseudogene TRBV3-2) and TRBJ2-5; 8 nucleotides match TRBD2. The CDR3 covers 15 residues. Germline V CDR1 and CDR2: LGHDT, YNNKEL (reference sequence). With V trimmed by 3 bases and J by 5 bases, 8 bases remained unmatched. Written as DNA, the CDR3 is TGTGCCAGCAGCCACATACGGGGGGGCCGGGAGACCCAGTACTTC. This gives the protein CASSHIRGGRETQYF.

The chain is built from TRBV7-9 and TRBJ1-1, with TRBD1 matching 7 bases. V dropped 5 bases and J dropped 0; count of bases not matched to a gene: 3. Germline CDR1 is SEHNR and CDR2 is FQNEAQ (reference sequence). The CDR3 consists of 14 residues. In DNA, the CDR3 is TGTGCCAGCAGCCCGACAGGGCTGAACACTGAAGCTTTCTTT. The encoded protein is CASSPTGLNTEAFF.

The CDR3, as DNA: TGTGCCAGCAGCCAAAAAGGGACTAGCGGGGGGTTCTCCTACGAGCAGTACTTC. Translation gives CASSQKGTSGGFSYEQYF. This chain joins TRBV3-1 (or the pseudogene TRBV3-2) and TRBJ2-7; 15 bases align to TRBD2. Germline loops: CDR1 LGHDT, CDR2 YNNKEL (reference sequence). The CDR3 covers 18 residues. Trimming at V came to 2 bases and at J to 0 bases, leaving 5 bases not matched to a gene.

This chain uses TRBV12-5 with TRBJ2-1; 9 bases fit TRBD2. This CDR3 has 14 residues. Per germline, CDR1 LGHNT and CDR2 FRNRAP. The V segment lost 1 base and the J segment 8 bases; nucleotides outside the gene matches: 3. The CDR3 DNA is TGTGCTAGTGGTTTGGGGTTAGCGGGGGATGAGCAGTTCTTC. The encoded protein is CASGLGLAGDEQFF.